This T cell receptor beta chain came from a study of technical replicates of blood from a handful of donors. V dropped 0 bases and J dropped 4 bases, with 13 bases sitting between them. Germline V gene sequence: CDR1 LGHNA, CDR2 YSLEER. The CDR3 has 17 residues. The table came from immunoSEQ multiplex PCR; TCRdb's copy has only in-frame clones and leaves some out. The sample holds about 66,000 clones; just over 90% are singletons and the top ten take 4.5% to 5%. The sequencing sample was made of PBMCs. This TCR was sampled from a human donor in good health. Some clones in this sample may be carry-over from other donors' samples. The genes are TRBV4-3 and TRBJ1-6; D is undetermined. CDR3 sequence: CASSQEAAGSYNSPLHF. Written as DNA, the CDR3 is TGCGCCAGCAGCCAAGAAGCGGCCGGTTCGTATAATTCACCCCTCCACTTT.